This TCR beta chain originates from a study of blood T cell repertoires in COVID-19. Study in general: Samples of COVID-19 (acute and convalescent) were obtained from the United States, Italy and Spain. T cells, B-cell-depleted T cells, or PBMCs supplied cDNA or gDNA.

Authors' analysis steps: Researchers report that nucleated cell counts were estimated from reference gene primer amplification. Here immunoSEQ multiplex PCR was the method, and the copy in TCRdb shows in-frame clones only, minus some. V, J and clone size are those of that table, while D and trimming were read from the DNA. The sample contains 200,000 to 250,000 clones, 86% of which appear only once. Germline CDR1 reads MGHDK; CDR2 reads SYGVNS. The CDR3 covers 12 residues. This clone was observed a single time. The sequencing sample was made of peripheral blood. The sequence came from a woman aged 50 to 65 with acute or convalescent COVID-19. The V gene is TRBV25-1, the J gene TRBJ2-7, with D possibly being TRBD1 (6 bases). CDR3 sequence reads: CVVRGTSYEQYF. The CDR3 coding sequence is TGTGTCGTCAGGGGTACCTCCTACGAGCAGTACTTC.